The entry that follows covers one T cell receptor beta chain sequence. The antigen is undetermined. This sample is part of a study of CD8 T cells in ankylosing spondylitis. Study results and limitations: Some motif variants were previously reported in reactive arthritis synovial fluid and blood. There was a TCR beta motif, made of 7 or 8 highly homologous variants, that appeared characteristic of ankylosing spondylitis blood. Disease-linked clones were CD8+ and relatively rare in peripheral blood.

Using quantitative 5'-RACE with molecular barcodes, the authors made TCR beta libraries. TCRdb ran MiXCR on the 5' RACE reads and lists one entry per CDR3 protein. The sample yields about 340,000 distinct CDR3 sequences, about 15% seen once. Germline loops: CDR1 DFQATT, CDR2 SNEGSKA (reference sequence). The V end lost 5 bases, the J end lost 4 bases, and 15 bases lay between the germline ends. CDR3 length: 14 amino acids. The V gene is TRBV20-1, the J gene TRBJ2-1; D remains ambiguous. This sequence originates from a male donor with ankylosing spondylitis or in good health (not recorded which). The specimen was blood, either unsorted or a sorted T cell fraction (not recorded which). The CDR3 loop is CSAYDNMQYNEQFF. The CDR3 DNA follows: TGCAGTGCTTACGACAATATGCAGTACAATGAGCAGTTCTTC.